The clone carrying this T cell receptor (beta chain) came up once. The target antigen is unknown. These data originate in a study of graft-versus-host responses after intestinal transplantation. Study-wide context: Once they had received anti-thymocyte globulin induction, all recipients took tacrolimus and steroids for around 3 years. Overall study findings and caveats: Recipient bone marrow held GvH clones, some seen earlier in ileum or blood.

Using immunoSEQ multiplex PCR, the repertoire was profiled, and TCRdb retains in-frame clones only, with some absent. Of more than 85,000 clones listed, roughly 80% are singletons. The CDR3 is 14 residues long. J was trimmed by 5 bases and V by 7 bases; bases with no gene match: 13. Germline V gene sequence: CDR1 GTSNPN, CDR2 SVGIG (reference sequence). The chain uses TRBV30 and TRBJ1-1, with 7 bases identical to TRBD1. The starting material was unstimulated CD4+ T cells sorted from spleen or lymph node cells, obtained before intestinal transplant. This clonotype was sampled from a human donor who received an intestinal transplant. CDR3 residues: CASKGALEGTEAFF. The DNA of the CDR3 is TGTGCCTCGAAGGGGGCTTTAGAGGGGACTGAAGCTTTCTTT.